This T cell receptor (beta chain) was profiled in a study of blood T cell repertoires in COVID-19. Background on the study: From the United States, Italy and Spain came samples of acute and convalescent COVID-19.

Sequencing was performed with immunoSEQ multiplex PCR; in TCRdb, only in-frame clones are kept and a portion is missing. The sample has about 95,000 clones, roughly four fifths seen once. V dropped 4 bases and J dropped 7 bases, with 13 bases sitting between them. This CDR3 has 14 amino acids. Germline V gene sequence: CDR1 SGHTA, CDR2 FQGNSA. Sequenced input: peripheral blood. The V call is TRBV7-2, the J call TRBJ1-4; D is perhaps TRBD1 (5 bases). The clonotype comes from a man at least 80 years old with COVID-19, enrolled during active disease. CDR3 region: CASSSGGIGEKLFF. Written as DNA, the CDR3 is TGTGCCAGCAGCTCCGGGGGGATCGGTGAAAAACTGTTTTTT.